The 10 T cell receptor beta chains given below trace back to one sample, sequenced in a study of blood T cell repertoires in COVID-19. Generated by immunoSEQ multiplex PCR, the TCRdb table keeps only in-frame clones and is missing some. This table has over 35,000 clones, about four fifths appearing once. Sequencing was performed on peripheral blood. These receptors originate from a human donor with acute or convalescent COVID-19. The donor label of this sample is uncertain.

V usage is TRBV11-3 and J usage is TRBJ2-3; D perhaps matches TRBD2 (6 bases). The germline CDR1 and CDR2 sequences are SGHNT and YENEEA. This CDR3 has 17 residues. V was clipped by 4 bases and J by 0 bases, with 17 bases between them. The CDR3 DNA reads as TGTGCCAGCAGCTCCTCGCGGGACGCAGCTAGCACAGATACGCAGTATTTT. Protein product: CASSSSRDAASTDTQYF. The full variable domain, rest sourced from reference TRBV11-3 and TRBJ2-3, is EAGVVQSPRYKIIEKKQPVAFWCNPISGHNTLYWYLQNLGQGPELLIRYENEEAVDDSQLPKDRFSAERLKGVDSTLKIQPAELGDSAVYLCASSSSRDAASTDTQYFGPGTRLTVL.

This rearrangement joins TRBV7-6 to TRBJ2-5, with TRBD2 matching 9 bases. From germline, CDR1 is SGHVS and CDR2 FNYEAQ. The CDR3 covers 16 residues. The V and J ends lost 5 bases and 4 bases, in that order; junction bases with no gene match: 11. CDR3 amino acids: CASSRLPSGVGETQYF. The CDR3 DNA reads TGTGCCAGCAGCCGACTCCCTAGCGGGGTGGGAGAGACCCAGTACTTC. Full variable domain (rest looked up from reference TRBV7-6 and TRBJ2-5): GAGVSQSPRYKVTKRGQDVALRCDPISGHVSLYWYRQALGQGPEFLTYFNYEAQQDKSGLPNDRFSAERPEGSISTLTIQRTEQRDSAMYRCASSRLPSGVGETQYFGPGTRLLVL.

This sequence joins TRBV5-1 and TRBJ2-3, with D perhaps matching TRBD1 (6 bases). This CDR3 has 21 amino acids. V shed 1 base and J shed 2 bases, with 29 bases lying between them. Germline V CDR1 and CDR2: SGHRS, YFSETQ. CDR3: CASSLSGWMAGRRGITDTQYF. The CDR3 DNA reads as TGCGCCAGCAGCTTGAGCGGCTGGATGGCGGGCCGCAGGGGTATCACAGATACGCAGTATTTT.

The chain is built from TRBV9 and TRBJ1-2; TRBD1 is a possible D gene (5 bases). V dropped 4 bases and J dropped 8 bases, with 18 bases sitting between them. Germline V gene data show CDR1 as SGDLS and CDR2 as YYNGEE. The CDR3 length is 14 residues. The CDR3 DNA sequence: TGTGCCAGCAGCAGTAAAGGGGAAGTTTGGGGCTACACCTTC. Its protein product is CASSSKGEVWGYTF.

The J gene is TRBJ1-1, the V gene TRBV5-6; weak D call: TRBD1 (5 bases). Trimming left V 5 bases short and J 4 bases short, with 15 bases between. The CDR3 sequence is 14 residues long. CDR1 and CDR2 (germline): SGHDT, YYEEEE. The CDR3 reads CASSLGFQGTEAFF. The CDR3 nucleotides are TGTGCCAGCAGTCTGGGGTTCCAGGGCACTGAAGCTTTCTTT.

CDR3 region: CASSLAGGSSGANVLTF. CDR3 sequence (DNA): TGCGCCAGCAGCTTGGCCGGCGGGAGCTCTGGGGCCAACGTCCTGACTTTC. This chain joins TRBV5-1 and TRBJ2-6, with 7 nucleotides matching TRBD2. Germline V gene sequence: CDR1 SGHRS, CDR2 YFSETQ. Unmatched junction bases numbered 3, after V lost 0 bases and J lost 0 bases. The CDR3 consists of 17 residues.

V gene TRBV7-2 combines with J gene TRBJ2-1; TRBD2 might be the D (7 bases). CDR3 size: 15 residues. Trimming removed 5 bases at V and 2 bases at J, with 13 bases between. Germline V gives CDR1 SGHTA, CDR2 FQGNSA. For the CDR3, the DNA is TGTGCCAGCAGCGAAGGGGGGAGGGCCTACAATGAGCAGTTCTTC. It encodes CASSEGGRAYNEQFF.

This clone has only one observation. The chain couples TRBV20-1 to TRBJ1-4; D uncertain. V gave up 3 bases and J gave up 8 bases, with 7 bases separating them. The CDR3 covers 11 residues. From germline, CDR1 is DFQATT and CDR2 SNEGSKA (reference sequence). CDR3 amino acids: CSASPGEKLFF. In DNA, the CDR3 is TGCAGTGCTAGTCCCGGGGAAAAACTGTTTTTT.

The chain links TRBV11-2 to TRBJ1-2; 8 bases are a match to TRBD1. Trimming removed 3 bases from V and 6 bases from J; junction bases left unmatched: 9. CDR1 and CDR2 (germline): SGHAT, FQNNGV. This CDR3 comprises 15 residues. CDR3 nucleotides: TGTGCCAGCAGCTTCGGGACAGGTGAATACAATGGCTACACCTTC. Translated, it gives CASSFGTGEYNGYTF.

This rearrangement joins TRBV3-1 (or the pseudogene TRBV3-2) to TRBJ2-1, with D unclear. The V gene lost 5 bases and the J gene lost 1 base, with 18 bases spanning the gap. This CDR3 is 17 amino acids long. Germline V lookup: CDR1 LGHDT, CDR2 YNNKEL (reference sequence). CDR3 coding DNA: TGTGCCAGCAGCGCCTCGATTGGTCGCGGTTCCTACAATGAGCAGTTCTTC. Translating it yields CASSASIGRGSYNEQFF.